This T cell receptor (beta chain) was identified in a study of cytomegalovirus exposure and HLA in healthy donors. The CDR3 runs to 14 residues. Deletions cut 7 bases from V and 0 bases from J, with 12 bases between. The germline gives CDR1 MDHEN, CDR2 SYDVKM. Healthy bone marrow donors made up the cohort. The PCR contained 60 Vbeta and 13 Jbeta primers. The protocol was immunoSEQ multiplex PCR, while the TCRdb copy is restricted to in-frame clones and leaves out a portion. This table holds under 150,000 clones, 60% to 80% found once. The chain has TRBV28 and TRBJ1-1; a weak D match, TRBD1 (6 bases). The clonotype comes from a man in his fifties or sixties in good health and CMV-seronegative. Sequenced sample: PBMCs. The CDR3 is CASTRGNLNTEAFF. Here the CDR3 DNA reads TGTGCCAGCACCAGGGGTAATCTGAACACTGAAGCTTTCTTT. Using reference TRBV28 and TRBJ1-1 for the parts outside the CDR3, the full variable domain is DVKVTQSSRYLVKRTGEKVFLECVQDMDHENMFWYRQDPGLGLRLIYFSYDVKMKEKGDIPEGYSVSREKKERFSLILESASTNQTSMYLCASTRGNLNTEAFFGQGTRLTVV.